The next 19 T cell receptor beta chains were all read from a single sample in a study of OX40 agonist ivuxolimab in advanced cancers. Repertoires were generated with immunoSEQ multiplex PCR, while TCRdb's copy carries only in-frame clones and drops some. The sample gives some 80,000 clones, approximately 94% of which show up once; 4.5% to 5% is in the top ten. Source: CD4+ or CD8+ T cells sorted from blood, taken in a trial of the OX40 agonist ivuxolimab. The receptors come from an adult with an advanced solid tumor such as melanoma, head and neck, liver or kidney cancer.

The chain joins TRBV11-1 to TRBJ2-7; no definite D call. Germline lookup yields CDR1 SGHAT and CDR2 FQDESV (reference sequence). The CDR3 has 12 residues. V was shortened by 6 bases and J by 2 bases, with 8 bases between the two germline ends. The chain's CDR3 is CASRNWAYEQYF. The DNA of the CDR3 is TGTGCCAGCAGAAACTGGGCCTACGAGCAGTACTTC.

The chain joins TRBV5-1 to TRBJ2-1; D is ambiguous. Germline values: CDR1 SGHRS, CDR2 YFSETQ. V was cut by 0 bases and J by 9 bases, with 16 bases left in between. This CDR3 is 15 amino acids long. The CDR3 nucleotides are TGCGCCAGCAGCTTGGAGTATTCTAGTCGCGGTGAGCAGTTCTTC. Translation gives CASSLEYSSRGEQFF.

This clone appeared once. The chain is built from TRBV18 and TRBJ2-7, with 15 bases lining up with TRBD2. The germline CDR1 and CDR2 sequences are KGHSH and LQKENI. The CDR3 consists of 17 residues. Unmatched junction bases numbered 5, after V lost 0 bases and J lost 5 bases. CDR3 amino acids: CASSPPIGTSGRNEQYF. The CDR3 DNA reads as TGTGCCAGCTCACCACCGATCGGGACTAGCGGGAGGAACGAGCAGTACTTC. Together with reference TRBV18 and TRBJ2-7, the CDR3 gives the full variable domain: NAGVMQNPRHLVRRRGQEARLRCSPMKGHSHVYWYRQLPEEGLKFMVYLQKENIIDESGMPKERFSAEFPKEGPSILRIQQVVRGDSAAYFCASSPPIGTSGRNEQYFGPGTRLTVT.

The chain employs TRBV7-9 and TRBJ2-7; 7 positions match TRBD2. J gave up 0 bases and V 1 base, and 9 bases lay outside the gene matches. Germline values: CDR1 SEHNR, CDR2 FQNEAQ (reference sequence). The CDR3 consists of 17 residues. CDR3 protein: CASSLGLGGGSSYEQYF. DNA for the CDR3: TGTGCCAGCAGCTTAGGTCTTGGGGGAGGGAGCTCCTACGAGCAGTACTTC.

The chain recombines TRBV28 with TRBJ1-1; a weak D match, TRBD1 (6 bases). Germline V CDR1 and CDR2: MDHEN, SYDVKM. Trimming cost V 7 bases and J 8 bases, with 11 bases left between them. The CDR3 spans 11 residues. CDR3 in amino acids: CASNQQGEAFF. CDR3 sequence (DNA): TGTGCCAGCAACCAACAGGGCGAAGCTTTCTTT.

V gene TRBV7-9 combines with J gene TRBJ2-7; D is ambiguous. From germline, CDR1 is SEHNR and CDR2 FQNEAQ (reference sequence). The CDR3 extends over 13 amino acids. Between the trimmed V and J ends, which lost 5 bases and 1 base, there was a span of 9 bases. In nucleotides, the CDR3 is TGTGCCAGCAGCCGGTGGGGTTCCTACGAGCAGTACTTC. This gives the protein CASSRWGSYEQYF.

The genes are TRBV9 and TRBJ2-7; TRBD2 matches 7 bases. CDR3 length: 14 residues. V shed 1 base and J 5 bases; nucleotides not matched to a gene: 6. CDR1 is SGDLS, CDR2 YYNGEE, per germline. The CDR3: CASSVSGTSHEQYF. The DNA for the CDR3 is TGTGCCAGCAGCGTAAGCGGGACTTCCCACGAGCAGTACTTC.

The genes are TRBV28 and TRBJ2-5, with TRBD2 matching over 8 bases. The CDR3 contains 18 residues. The germline gives CDR1 MDHEN, CDR2 SYDVKM. The V and J ends lost 3 bases and 0 bases, in that order; junction bases with no gene match: 12. The CDR3: CASSFGIRLAGHQETQYF. CDR3 coding DNA: TGTGCCAGCAGTTTCGGAATCCGGCTAGCGGGCCACCAAGAGACCCAGTACTTC.

This clone was seen only once. This chain uses TRBV18 with TRBJ2-2; 7 nucleotides match TRBD1. Germline V gives CDR1 KGHSH, CDR2 LQKENI. V lost 4 bases and J lost 6; bases outside the gene matches: 8. The CDR3 length is 15 residues. CDR3 sequence reads: CASSLGQARAGELFF. The CDR3 DNA reads as TGTGCCAGCTCACTTGGACAGGCGCGTGCCGGGGAGCTGTTTTTT.

V usage is TRBV10-3 and J usage is TRBJ2-1; perhaps TRBD2 as D (5 bases). This CDR3 is built from 13 residues. V dropped 5 bases and J dropped 6 bases, with 11 bases sitting between them. Germline lookup yields CDR1 ENHRY and CDR2 SYGVKD. As DNA, the CDR3 is TGTGCCATCAGTCCGGGGAAGGGCAATGAGCAGTTCTTC. It yields the protein CAISPGKGNEQFF.

CDR3 sequence (DNA): TGTGCCAGCAGCGCGTCTACTAGCTCCTACAATGAGCAGTTCTTC. Its protein product is CASSASTSSYNEQFF. The gene calls are TRBV7-3 and TRBJ2-1; the D gene is possibly TRBD2 (5 bases). This CDR3 spans 15 amino acids. Per the germline V gene, CDR1 is SGHTA and CDR2 is FQGTGA. V was shortened by 5 bases and J by 0 bases, with 11 bases between the two germline ends.

This rearrangement joins TRBV5-1 to TRBJ2-5; 15 nucleotides align to TRBD2. V was clipped by 3 bases and J by 2 bases; unmatched bases: 2. Germline V gene lookup returns CDR1 SGHRS and CDR2 YFSETQ. The CDR3 extends over 16 amino acids. The CDR3 protein is CASSSGTSGRQETQYF. The DNA of the CDR3 is TGCGCCAGCAGCTCCGGGACTAGCGGGAGGCAAGAGACCCAGTACTTC.

The V call is TRBV7-2, the J call TRBJ2-7; either TRBD1 or TRBD2 may supply D (7 bases each). This CDR3 comprises 19 residues. V was clipped by 4 bases and J by 7 bases, with 32 bases between them. Per germline, CDR1 SGHTA and CDR2 FQGNSA. CDR3 sequence: CASSSTPTGVRSRAGEQYF. The CDR3 DNA is TGTGCCAGCAGCTCTACACCCACAGGGGTAAGGAGTCGAGCGGGGGAGCAGTACTTC. The full variable domain, rest sourced from reference TRBV7-2 and TRBJ2-7, is GAGVSQSPSNKVTEKGKDVELRCDPISGHTALYWYRQSLGQGLEFLIYFQGNSAPDKSGLPSDRFSAERTGGSVSTLTIQRTQQEDSAVYLCASSSTPTGVRSRAGEQYFGPGTRLTVT.

This sequence joins TRBV18 and TRBJ2-7; no clear D gene. The CDR3 has 15 amino acids. Between the trimmed V and J ends, which lost 0 bases and 3 bases, there was a span of 12 bases. Per the germline V gene, CDR1 is KGHSH and CDR2 is LQKENI. CDR3 in DNA: TGTGCCAGCTCACCACCGTCCACGGCGAACTACGAGCAGTACTTC. This gives the protein CASSPPSTANYEQYF.

This chain connects TRBV19 to TRBJ1-5; no reliable D call. CDR1 is LNHDA, CDR2 SQIVND, per germline (reference sequence). Trimming removed 3 bases from V and 7 bases from J, with 16 bases in between. The CDR3 totals 15 residues. The CDR3 nucleotides read TGTGCCAGTAGTATGAATAGGGCAGGAGCCCAGCCCCAGCATTTT. It codes for CASSMNRAGAQPQHF.

This chain uses TRBV6-5 with TRBJ2-5, with 8 bases that match TRBD2. Germline values: CDR1 MNHEY, CDR2 SVGAGI. This CDR3 has 15 amino acids. Germline trimming cut 4 bases from V and 5 bases from J; bases unmatched to any gene: 9. The CDR3 loop is CASSSLSGTGETQYF. In DNA, the CDR3 is TGTGCCAGCAGTTCCCTTAGCGGGACCGGGGAGACCCAGTACTTC.

The chain recombines TRBV6-5 with TRBJ1-2, with D possibly TRBD1 on 5 matching bases. Germline values: CDR1 MNHEY, CDR2 SVGAGI. The germline V and J ends were trimmed by 3 bases and 5 bases, with 7 bases remaining between them. This CDR3 has 12 residues. The CDR3 loop is CASSYGAYGYTF. The CDR3 DNA is TGTGCCAGCAGTTATGGGGCATATGGCTACACCTTC.

The gene calls are TRBV5-1 and TRBJ2-7; weak D call: TRBD1 (5 bases). CDR1 is SGHRS and CDR2 is YFSETQ in the germline V gene. V was pared by 0 bases and J by 1 base, with 8 bases between. The CDR3 contains 14 residues. The CDR3 sequence is CASSLGAGSYEQYF. The CDR3 DNA sequence: TGCGCCAGCAGCTTGGGAGCAGGGTCCTACGAGCAGTACTTC.

The gene calls are TRBV25-1 and TRBJ2-1, with a tentative D call TRBD2 (6 bases). V gave up 5 bases and J gave up 7 bases, with 6 bases separating them. This CDR3 is built from 11 residues. Germline V gives CDR1 MGHDK, CDR2 SYGVNS. The CDR3, as DNA: TGTGCCAGCAGTCGGGGGAATGAGCAGTTCTTC. Its translation: CASSRGNEQFF.